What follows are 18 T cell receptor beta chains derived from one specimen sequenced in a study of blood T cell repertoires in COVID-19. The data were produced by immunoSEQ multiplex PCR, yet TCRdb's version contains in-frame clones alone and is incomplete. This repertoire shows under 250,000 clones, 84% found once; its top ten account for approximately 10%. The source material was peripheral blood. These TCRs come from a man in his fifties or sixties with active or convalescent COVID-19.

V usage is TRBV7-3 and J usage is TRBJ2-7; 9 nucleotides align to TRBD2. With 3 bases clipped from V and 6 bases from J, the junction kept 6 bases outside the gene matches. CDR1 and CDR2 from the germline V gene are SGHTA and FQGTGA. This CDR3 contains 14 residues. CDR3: CASSFKRGACEQYV. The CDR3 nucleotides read TGTGCCAGCAGCTTCAAGCGGGGGGCCTGCGAGCAGTACGTC.

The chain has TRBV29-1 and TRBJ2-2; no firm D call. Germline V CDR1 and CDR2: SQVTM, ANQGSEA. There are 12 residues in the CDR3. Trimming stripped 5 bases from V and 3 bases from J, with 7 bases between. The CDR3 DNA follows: TGCAGCGTTCGACGGGACACCGGGGAGCTGTTTTTT. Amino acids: CSVRRDTGELFF.

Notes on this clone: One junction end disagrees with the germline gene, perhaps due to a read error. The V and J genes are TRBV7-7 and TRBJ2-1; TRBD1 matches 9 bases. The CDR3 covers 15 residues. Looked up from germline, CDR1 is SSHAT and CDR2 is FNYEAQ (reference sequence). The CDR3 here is CASSPTGGSYNEQFF. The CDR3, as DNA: TGTGCTAGCAGTCCGACAGGGGGCTCCTACAATGAGCAGTTCTTC.

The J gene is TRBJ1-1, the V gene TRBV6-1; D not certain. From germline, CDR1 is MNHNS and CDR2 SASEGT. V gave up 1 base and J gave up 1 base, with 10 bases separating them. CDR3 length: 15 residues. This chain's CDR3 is CASSEVLLANTEAFF. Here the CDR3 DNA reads TGTGCCAGCAGTGAAGTCCTCCTAGCGAACACTGAAGCTTTCTTT.

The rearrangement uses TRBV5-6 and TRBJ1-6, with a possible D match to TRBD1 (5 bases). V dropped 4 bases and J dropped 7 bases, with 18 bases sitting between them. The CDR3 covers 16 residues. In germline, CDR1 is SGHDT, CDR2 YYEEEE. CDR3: CASSPGGATLNSPLHF. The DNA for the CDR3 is TGTGCCAGCAGCCCGGGAGGGGCCACGCTCAATTCACCCCTCCACTTT.

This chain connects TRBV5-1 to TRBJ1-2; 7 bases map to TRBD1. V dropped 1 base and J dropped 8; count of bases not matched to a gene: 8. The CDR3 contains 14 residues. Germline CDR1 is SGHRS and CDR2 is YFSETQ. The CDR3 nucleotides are TGCGCCAGCAGCTTGACTTGGCAGGGGGACGGCTACACCTTC. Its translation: CASSLTWQGDGYTF.

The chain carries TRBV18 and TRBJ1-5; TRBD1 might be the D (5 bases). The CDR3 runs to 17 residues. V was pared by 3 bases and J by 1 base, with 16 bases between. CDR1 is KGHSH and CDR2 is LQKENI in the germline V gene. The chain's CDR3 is CASSPQPRGGSNQPQHF. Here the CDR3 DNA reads TGTGCCAGCTCACCTCAACCCCGGGGGGGAAGCAATCAGCCCCAGCATTTT. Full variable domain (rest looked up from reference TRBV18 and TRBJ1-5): NAGVMQNPRHLVRRRGQEARLRCSPMKGHSHVYWYRQLPEEGLKFMVYLQKENIIDESGMPKERFSAEFPKEGPSILRIQQVVRGDSAAYFCASSPQPRGGSNQPQHFGDGTRLSIL.

The CDR3 DNA sequence: TGTGCCAGCAGGAAGACGGGAGTGTGGGCAGATACGCAGTATTTT. Protein sequence: CASRKTGVWADTQYF. The chain joins TRBV7-2 to TRBJ2-3; maybe TRBD2 (6 bases). The V gene's germline CDR1 is SGHTA and CDR2 FQGNSA. V dropped 6 bases and J dropped 4 bases, with 17 bases sitting between them. CDR3 length equals 15 residues.

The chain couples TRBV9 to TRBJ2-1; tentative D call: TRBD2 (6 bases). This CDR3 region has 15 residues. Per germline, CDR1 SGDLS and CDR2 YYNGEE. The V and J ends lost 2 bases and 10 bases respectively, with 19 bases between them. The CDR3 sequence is CASSVGVAVGPEQFF. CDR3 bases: TGTGCCAGCAGCGTGGGAGTAGCGGTGGGCCCGGAGCAGTTCTTC.

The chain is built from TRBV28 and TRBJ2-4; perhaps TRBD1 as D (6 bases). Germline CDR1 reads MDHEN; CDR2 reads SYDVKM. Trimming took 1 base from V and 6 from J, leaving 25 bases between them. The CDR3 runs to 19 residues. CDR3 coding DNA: TGTGCCAGCAGTTTATCCCTCCTCTCAACAGGGAATCGCCCAAACATTCAGTACTTC. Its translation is CASSLSLLSTGNRPNIQYF.

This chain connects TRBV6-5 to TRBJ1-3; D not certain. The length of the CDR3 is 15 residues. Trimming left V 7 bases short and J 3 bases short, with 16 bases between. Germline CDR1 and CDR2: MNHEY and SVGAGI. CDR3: CASIQSSGFGNTIYF. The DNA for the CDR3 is TGTGCCAGCATCCAGTCGTCGGGGTTTGGAAACACCATATATTTT.

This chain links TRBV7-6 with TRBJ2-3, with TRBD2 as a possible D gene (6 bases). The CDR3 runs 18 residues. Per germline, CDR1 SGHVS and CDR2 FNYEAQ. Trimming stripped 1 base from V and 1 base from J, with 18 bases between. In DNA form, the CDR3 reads TGTGCCAGCAGCTTAGGGGGAATTTGGCGGGGCGGCACAGATACGCAGTATTTT. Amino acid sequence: CASSLGGIWRGGTDTQYF.

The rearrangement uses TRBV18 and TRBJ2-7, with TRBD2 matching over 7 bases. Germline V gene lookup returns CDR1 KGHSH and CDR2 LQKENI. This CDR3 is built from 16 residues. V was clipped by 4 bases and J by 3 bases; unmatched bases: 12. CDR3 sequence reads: CASSRITSALIYEQYF. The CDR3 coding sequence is TGTGCCAGCTCACGAATCACTAGCGCGCTTATCTACGAGCAGTACTTC.

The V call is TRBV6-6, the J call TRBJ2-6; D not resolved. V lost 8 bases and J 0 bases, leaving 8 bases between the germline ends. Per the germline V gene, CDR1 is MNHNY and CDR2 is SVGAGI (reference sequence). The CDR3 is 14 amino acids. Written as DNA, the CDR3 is TGTGCCAGCTTCGGTAGCTCTGGGGCCAACGTCCTGACTTTC. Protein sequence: CASFGSSGANVLTF.

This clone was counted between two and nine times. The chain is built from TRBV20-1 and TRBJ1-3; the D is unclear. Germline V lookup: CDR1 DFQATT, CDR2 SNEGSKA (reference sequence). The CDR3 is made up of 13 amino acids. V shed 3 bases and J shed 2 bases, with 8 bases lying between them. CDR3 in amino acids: CSASRQTGNTIYF. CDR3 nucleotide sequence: TGCAGTGCTAGTAGACAAACTGGAAACACCATATATTTT.

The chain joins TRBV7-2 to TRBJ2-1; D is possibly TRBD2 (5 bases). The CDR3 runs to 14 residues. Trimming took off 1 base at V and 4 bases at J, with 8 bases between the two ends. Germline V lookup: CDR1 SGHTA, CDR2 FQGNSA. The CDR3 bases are TGTGCCAGCAGCTTAGAGAGCGGATACAATGAGCAGTTCTTC. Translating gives CASSLESGYNEQFF. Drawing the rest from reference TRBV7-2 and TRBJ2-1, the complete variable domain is GAGVSQSPSNKVTEKGKDVELRCDPISGHTALYWYRQSLGQGLEFLIYFQGNSAPDKSGLPSDRFSAERTGGSVSTLTIQRTQQEDSAVYLCASSLESGYNEQFFGPGTRLTVL.

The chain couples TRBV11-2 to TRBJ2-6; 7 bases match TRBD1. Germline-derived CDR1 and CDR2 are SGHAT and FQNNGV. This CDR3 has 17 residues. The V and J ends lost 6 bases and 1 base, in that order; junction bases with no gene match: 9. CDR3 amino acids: CASRAQGGESGANVLTF. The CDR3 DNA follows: TGTGCCAGCAGAGCCCAAGGGGGCGAATCTGGGGCCAACGTCCTGACTTTC.

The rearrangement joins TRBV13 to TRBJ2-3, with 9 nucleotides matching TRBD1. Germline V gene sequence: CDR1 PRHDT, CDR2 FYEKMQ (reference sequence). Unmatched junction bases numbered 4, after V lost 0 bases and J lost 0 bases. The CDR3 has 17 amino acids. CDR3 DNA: TGTGCCAGCAGCTTAGGACAGGGGGCCTCGAGCACAGATACGCAGTATTTT. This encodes CASSLGQGASSTDTQYF. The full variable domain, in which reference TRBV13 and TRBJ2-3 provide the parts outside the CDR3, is AAGVIQSPRHLIKEKRETATLKCYPIPRHDTVYWYQQGPGQDPQFLISFYEKMQSDKGSIPDRFSAQQFSDYHSELNMSSLELGDSALYFCASSLGQGASSTDTQYFGPGTRLTVL.